Listed below are T cell receptor beta chains from one sample, sequenced in a study of cytomegalovirus exposure and HLA in healthy donors. Data came from immunoSEQ multiplex PCR; TCRdb stores just in-frame clones and leaves some out. The top ten hold 4.5% to 5.5% of the sample, which has some 120,000 clones, around 80% seen once. Sequencing used PBMCs. Receptor source: a man between 25 and 39 years old in good health and CMV-seronegative. Each CDR3 is given with its conserved first and last residue. A D gene is named only where the DNA matches it firmly. Clone sizes are given selectively: once, few, many, or a class where the clone is expanded.

CDR3 protein | CDR3 DNA | CDR3 length | D gene | J gene | V gene | clone size
CASSDQGVGEQYF | TGTGCCAGCAGCGACCAGGGGGTTGGGGAGCAGTACTTC | 13 | TRBD1 | TRBJ2-7 | TRBV27 | .
CASSLVSGQPEKLFF | TGTGCCAGCAGCTTAGTATCTGGGCAGCCTGAAAAACTGTTTTTT | 15 | . | TRBJ1-4 | TRBV7-9 | .
CASSQPGQGLNEQYF | TGTGCCAGCAGCCAACCGGGACAGGGGTTAAACGAGCAGTACTTC | 15 | TRBD1 | TRBJ2-7 | TRBV4-2 | few
CASSRGSSVNTGELFF | TGTGCCAGCAGCCGAGGGTCTAGCGTGAACACCGGGGAGCTGTTTTTT | 16 | . | TRBJ2-2 | TRBV9 | few
CAWSVRRAGGPDTQYF | TGTGCCTGGAGTGTAAGGAGGGCGGGAGGGCCGGATACGCAGTATTTT | 16 | TRBD2 | TRBJ2-3 | TRBV30 | .
CASSLGQGPTDTQYF | TGTGCCAGCAGTTTAGGACAGGGACCCACAGATACGCAGTATTTT | 15 | TRBD1 | TRBJ2-3 | TRBV28 | .
CASSRWGGDQETQYF | TGCGCCAGCAGCCGCTGGGGAGGCGACCAAGAGACCCAGTACTTC | 15 | . | TRBJ2-5 | TRBV5-1 | .
CASSLGHSTETQYF | TGTGCTAGCAGCTTAGGGCACAGTACGGAGACCCAGTACTTC | 14 | . | TRBJ2-5 | TRBV7-7 | .
CASRIGLATYEQYF | TGTGCCAGCAGAATCGGACTAGCGACCTACGAGCAGTACTTC | 14 | TRBD2 | TRBJ2-7 | TRBV6-1 | .
CASTYLQGATGELFF | TGTGCCAGCACCTACCTTCAGGGGGCTACCGGGGAGCTGTTTTTT | 15 | TRBD1 | TRBJ2-2 | TRBV28 | .
CASSPLAGLSNTEAFF | TGTGCCAGCTCACCACTAGCCGGACTGTCGAACACTGAAGCTTTCTTT | 16 | . | TRBJ1-1 | TRBV18 | .